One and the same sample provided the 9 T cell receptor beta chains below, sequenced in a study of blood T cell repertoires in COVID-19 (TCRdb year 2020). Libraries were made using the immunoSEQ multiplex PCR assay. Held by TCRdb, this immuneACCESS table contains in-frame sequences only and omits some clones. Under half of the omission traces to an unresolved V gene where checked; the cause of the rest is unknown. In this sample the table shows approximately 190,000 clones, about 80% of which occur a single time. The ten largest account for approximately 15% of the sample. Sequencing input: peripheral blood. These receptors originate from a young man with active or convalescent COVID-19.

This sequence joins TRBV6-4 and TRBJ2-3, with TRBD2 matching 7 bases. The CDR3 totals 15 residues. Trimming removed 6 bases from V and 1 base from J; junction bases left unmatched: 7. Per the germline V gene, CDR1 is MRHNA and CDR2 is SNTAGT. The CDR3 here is CASSERSGGTDTQYF. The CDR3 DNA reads TGTGCCAGCAGCGAGAGGAGCGGGGGCACAGATACGCAGTATTTT.

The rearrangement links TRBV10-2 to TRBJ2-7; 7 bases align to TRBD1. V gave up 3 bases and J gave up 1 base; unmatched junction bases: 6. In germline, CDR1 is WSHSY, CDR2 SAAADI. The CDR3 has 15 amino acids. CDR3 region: CASSDSRGTSYEQYF. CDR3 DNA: TGCGCCAGCAGTGACTCCAGGGGGACGTCCTACGAGCAGTACTTC.

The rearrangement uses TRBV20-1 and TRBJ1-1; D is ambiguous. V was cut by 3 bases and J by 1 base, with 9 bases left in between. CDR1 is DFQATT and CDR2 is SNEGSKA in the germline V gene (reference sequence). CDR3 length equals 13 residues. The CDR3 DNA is TGCAGTGCTAGTGGACTCTCGAACACTGAAGCTTTCTTT. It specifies CSASGLSNTEAFF.

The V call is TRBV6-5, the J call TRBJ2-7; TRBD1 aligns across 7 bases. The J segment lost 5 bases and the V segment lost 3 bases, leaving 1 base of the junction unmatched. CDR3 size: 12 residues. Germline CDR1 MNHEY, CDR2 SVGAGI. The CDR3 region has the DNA TGTGCCAGCAGTTATACAGGGGACGAGCAGTACTTC. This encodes CASSYTGDEQYF.

The CDR3 loop reads CATSREDRNYGYTF. The CDR3 DNA reads TGTGCCACCAGCAGAGAAGACAGAAACTATGGCTACACCTTC. The V gene is TRBV15, the J gene TRBJ1-2; a possible D gene is TRBD1 (5 bases). There are 14 residues in the CDR3. V shed 0 bases and J shed 2 bases, with 7 bases lying between them. Germline assignment: CDR1 LNHNV and CDR2 YYDKDF (reference sequence).

CDR3 nucleotides: TGTGCCAGCACCTCCTGGGGGGGCTCAGGAAACACCATATATTTT. This codes for CASTSWGGSGNTIYF. This chain connects TRBV6-5 to TRBJ1-3; maybe TRBD1 (6 bases). V dropped 7 bases and J dropped 4 bases, with 17 bases sitting between them. Germline values: CDR1 MNHEY, CDR2 SVGAGI. CDR3 length equals 15 residues.

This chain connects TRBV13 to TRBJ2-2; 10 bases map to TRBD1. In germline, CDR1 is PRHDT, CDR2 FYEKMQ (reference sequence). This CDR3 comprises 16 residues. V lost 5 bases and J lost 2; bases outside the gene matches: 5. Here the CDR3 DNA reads TGTGCCAGCAGCCCTGACAGGGGGCGAAACACCGGGGAGCTGTTTTTT. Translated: CASSPDRGRNTGELFF. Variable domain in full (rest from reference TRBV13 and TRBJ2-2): AAGVIQSPRHLIKEKRETATLKCYPIPRHDTVYWYQQGPGQDPQFLISFYEKMQSDKGSIPDRFSAQQFSDYHSELNMSSLELGDSALYFCASSPDRGRNTGELFFGEGSRLTVL.

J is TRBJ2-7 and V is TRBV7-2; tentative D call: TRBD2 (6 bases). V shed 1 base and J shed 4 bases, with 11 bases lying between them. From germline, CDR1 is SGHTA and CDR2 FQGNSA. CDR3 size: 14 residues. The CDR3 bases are TGTGCCAGCAGCTTAGTACTAGCTCCGTACGAGCAGTACTTC. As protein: CASSLVLAPYEQYF.

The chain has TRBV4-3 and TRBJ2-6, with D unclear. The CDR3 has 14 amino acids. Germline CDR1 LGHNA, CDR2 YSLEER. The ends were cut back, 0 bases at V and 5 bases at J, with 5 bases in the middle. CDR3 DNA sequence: TGCGCCAGCAGCCAAGATGCTAGGGCCAACGTCCTGACTTTC. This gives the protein CASSQDARANVLTF.